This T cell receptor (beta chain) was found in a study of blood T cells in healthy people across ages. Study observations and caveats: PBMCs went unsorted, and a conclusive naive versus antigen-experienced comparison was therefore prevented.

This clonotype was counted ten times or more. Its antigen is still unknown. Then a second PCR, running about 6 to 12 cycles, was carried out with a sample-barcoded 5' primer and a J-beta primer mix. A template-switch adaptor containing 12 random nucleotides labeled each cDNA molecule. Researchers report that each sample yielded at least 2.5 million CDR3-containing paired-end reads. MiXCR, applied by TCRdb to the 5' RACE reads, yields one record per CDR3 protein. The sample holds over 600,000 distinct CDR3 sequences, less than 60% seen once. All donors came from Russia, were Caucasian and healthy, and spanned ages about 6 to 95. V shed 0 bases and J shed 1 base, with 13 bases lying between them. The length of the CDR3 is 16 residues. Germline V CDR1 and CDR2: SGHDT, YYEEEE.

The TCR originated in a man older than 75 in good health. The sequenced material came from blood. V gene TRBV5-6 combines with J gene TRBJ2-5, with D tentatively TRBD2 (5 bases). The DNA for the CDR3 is TGTGCCAGCAGCTTGGGTCAACAACGGGGCCAAGAGACCCAGTACTTC. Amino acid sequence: CASSLGQQRGQETQYF.